This T cell receptor beta chain comes out of a study of T cell responses to AZD1222 COVID-19 vaccine. Pooled samples include second doses given at about 4 or 12 weeks. Some clones are missing from TCRdb's copy, which holds only in-frame ones; the method was immunoSEQ multiplex PCR. The sample includes some 83,000 clones, approximately 89% seen only once; the top ten take 5% to 6%. Study outcomes and limitations: Repertoires were collected only later (after the peak T cell response had occurred). Dominant CD4 TCR responses targeted spike regions 160-218 and 743-854.

V was trimmed by 10 bases and J by 4 bases, leaving 4 bases between them. The CDR3 is made up of 10 amino acids. To note about this clone: The antigen remains unidentified.

This specimen consisted of peripheral blood, obtained 28 days after the second AZD1222 dose. This sequence originates from an adult who received the AZD1222 COVID-19 vaccine. The chain uses TRBV12-3 or TRBV12-4 and TRBJ2-2; D gene ambiguous. CDR3 protein: CATSTGELFF. DNA of the CDR3: TGTGCCACCAGCACCGGGGAGCTGTTTTTT.